These T cell receptor beta chains were read from a single sample in a study of blood T cell repertoires in COVID-19. Assay used: immunoSEQ multiplex PCR; TCRdb lists only in-frame clones, some missing. The sample yields 120,000 or so clones, roughly 77% seen once. The specimen sequenced was peripheral blood. The receptor source for this set is a man aged 60 to 69 with active or convalescent COVID-19. Both conserved end residues are part of each CDR3. Each record gives: V gene, clone size, D gene, J gene, CDR3 DNA, CDR3 protein. D genes are given only for firm matches. Expanded clones are given a class, and other clones once, few, many or no size at all.

V: TRBV30
size: NA
D: NA
J: TRBJ1-3
DNA: TGTGCCTGGAGTGTCGATGATACAACTGGAAACACCATATATTTT
CDR3: CAWSVDDTTGNTIYF

V: TRBV7-2
size: NA
D: NA
J: TRBJ2-7
DNA: TGTGCCAGCAGCCCATTTGGGGGGGACACCTACGAGCAGTACTTC
CDR3: CASSPFGGDTYEQYF

V: TRBV5-4
size: NA
D: TRBD1
J: TRBJ2-2
DNA: TGTGCCAGCAGTCTTCGGAACAGGGGTTACACCGGGGAGCTGTTTTTT
CDR3: CASSLRNRGYTGELFF

V: TRBV5-1
size: NA
D: TRBD2
J: TRBJ2-1
DNA: TGCGCCAGCAGCGCCCCGGGAGGGCCTTTGAATGAGCAGTTCTTC
CDR3: CASSAPGGPLNEQFF

V: TRBV6-6
size: NA
D: TRBD1
J: TRBJ2-2
DNA: TGTGCCAGCAGCCTGGGACAGGGGGTAACCGGGGAGCTGTTTTTT
CDR3: CASSLGQGVTGELFF

V: TRBV2
size: NA
D: NA
J: TRBJ2-7
DNA: TGTGCCAGCAGTGAATCTCTAGGTGTCGGGAGAAGTTACGAGCAGTACTTC
CDR3: CASSESLGVGRSYEQYF

V: TRBV27
size: once
D: NA
J: TRBJ2-7
DNA: TGTGCCAGCACCTCAGGTTTTGCTGGCGAGCAGTACTTC
CDR3: CASTSGFAGEQYF

V: TRBV11-2
size: NA
D: NA
J: TRBJ1-5
DNA: TGTGCCAGCAGCTTAGAGGGCAGTTTCAATCAGCCCCAGCATTTT
CDR3: CASSLEGSFNQPQHF

V: TRBV3-1/TRBV3-2
size: NA
D: TRBD1
J: TRBJ2-5
DNA: TGTGCCAGCAGCGGTCGACAGGGAAGGTCTGAGGAGACCCAGTACTTC
CDR3: CASSGRQGRSEETQYF

V: TRBV4-2
size: NA
D: NA
J: TRBJ2-3
DNA: TGTGCCAGCAGCGAAGGGGAAGGAGGGGCGAGCACAGATACGCAGTATTTT
CDR3: CASSEGEGGASTDTQYF

V: TRBV7-2
size: few
D: NA
J: TRBJ1-2
DNA: TGTGCCAGCAGTTTTGATACAGGGAACTATGGCTACACCTTC
CDR3: CASSFDTGNYGYTF

V: TRBV7-2
size: NA
D: NA
J: TRBJ2-5
DNA: TGTGCCAGCAGCCACTACAGGGAAAAGACCCAGTACTTC
CDR3: CASSHYREKTQYF

V: TRBV2
size: NA
D: NA
J: TRBJ2-7
DNA: TGTGCCAGCAGTGAAGCCAGGGGAGTCCACGAGCAGTACTTC
CDR3: CASSEARGVHEQYF

V: TRBV7-9
size: once
D: TRBD2
J: TRBJ2-5
DNA: TGTGCCAGCAGCCCTCCGGGGGGGGAGACCCAGTACTTC
CDR3: CASSPPGGETQYF

V: TRBV19
size: NA
D: TRBD1
J: TRBJ2-3
DNA: TGTGCCAGTGGACACCGGGACAGCAGCACAGATACGCAGTATTTT
CDR3: CASGHRDSSTDTQYF

V: TRBV2
size: NA
D: TRBD1
J: TRBJ2-3
DNA: TGTGCCAGCAGCCGGGACAGGGGGAAATCAGATACGCAGTATTTT
CDR3: CASSRDRGKSDTQYF

V: TRBV9
size: once
D: NA
J: TRBJ2-1
DNA: TGTGCCAGCAGCGTAGAGACAGGCTACAATGAGCAGTTCTTC
CDR3: CASSVETGYNEQFF

V: TRBV2
size: once
D: TRBD1
J: TRBJ2-5
DNA: TGTGCCAGCAGTTTGGGACAGGGCCGAGAGACCCAGTACTTC
CDR3: CASSLGQGRETQYF

V: TRBV12-3/TRBV12-4
size: once
D: TRBD1
J: TRBJ2-1
DNA: TGTGCCAGCAGTTTTAGGACAGGGAAGTTCTTC
CDR3: CASSFRTGKFF

V: TRBV11-2
size: NA
D: NA
J: TRBJ1-1
DNA: TGTGCCAGCAGCTTAGCCTCGGGAGGTGAAGCTTTCTTT
CDR3: CASSLASGGEAFF

V: TRBV5-1
size: NA
D: NA
J: TRBJ2-5
DNA: TGCGCCAGCAGCGTAAACCAAGAGACCCAGTACTTC
CDR3: CASSVNQETQYF

V: TRBV7-2
size: NA
D: TRBD1
J: TRBJ1-2
DNA: TGTGCCAGCAGCCCGAAGGACAGGGGTGGCTACACCTTC
CDR3: CASSPKDRGGYTF

V: TRBV19
size: few
D: TRBD2
J: TRBJ2-7
DNA: TGTGCCAGTAGTATCCTAGCGGGAAGGTACGAGCAGTACTTC
CDR3: CASSILAGRYEQYF

V: TRBV2
size: few
D: NA
J: TRBJ1-2
DNA: TGTGCCAGCAGTGAAGGGCGGCAGGGGAGTGGCTACACCTTC
CDR3: CASSEGRQGSGYTF

V: TRBV5-4
size: NA
D: TRBD2
J: TRBJ2-3
DNA: TGTGCCAGCAGCCTCCGCACGGGAGGCAGAGATACGCAGTATTTT
CDR3: CASSLRTGGRDTQYF

V: TRBV28
size: NA
D: TRBD2
J: TRBJ2-2
DNA: TGTGCCAGCAGTTCACACGGGACTAGCGGGACTACGAACACCGGGGAGCTGTTTTTT
CDR3: CASSSHGTSGTTNTGELFF

V: TRBV5-1
size: once
D: TRBD2
J: TRBJ2-7
DNA: TGCGCCAGCAGCCCGGGGGGTAGCGGGAGGGTCACCTACGAGCAGTACTTC
CDR3: CASSPGGSGRVTYEQYF

V: TRBV3-1/TRBV3-2
size: NA
D: NA
J: TRBJ1-1
DNA: TGTGCCAGCAGCCGGCTGACTGAAGCTTTCTTT
CDR3: CASSRLTEAFF

V: TRBV18
size: NA
D: NA
J: TRBJ2-5
DNA: TGTGCCAGCGCGCCCCGGAGGGAGGTAGAGACCCAGTACTTC
CDR3: CASAPRREVETQYF

V: TRBV14
size: few
D: NA
J: TRBJ2-3
DNA: TGTGCCAGCAGCCAAGATCTAGGAGCAGATACGCAGTATTTT
CDR3: CASSQDLGADTQYF

V: TRBV12-5
size: NA
D: TRBD1
J: TRBJ2-7
DNA: TGTGCTAGTGGCATGTGGCTGGGACAGGGGGTAATCGAGCAGTACTTC
CDR3: CASGMWLGQGVIEQYF

V: TRBV5-4
size: once
D: TRBD1
J: TRBJ2-4
DNA: TGTGCCAGCAGCTTGGCGCGGGACAGGGCCAAAAACATTCAGTACTTC
CDR3: CASSLARDRAKNIQYF

V: TRBV7-8
size: NA
D: TRBD1
J: TRBJ1-5
DNA: TGTGCCAGCAGCCCAGGCGGACAGGCTTACCAGCCCCAGCATTTT
CDR3: CASSPGGQAYQPQHF

V: TRBV7-2
size: NA
D: NA
J: TRBJ1-5
DNA: TGTGCCAGCAGCTTAGTCCCCTATAGCAATCAGCCCCAGCATTTT
CDR3: CASSLVPYSNQPQHF

V: TRBV5-1
size: NA
D: TRBD1
J: TRBJ2-7
DNA: TGCGCCAGCAGCCGAGGGGGACAGACCTACGAGCAGTACTTC
CDR3: CASSRGGQTYEQYF

V: TRBV27
size: NA
D: TRBD1
J: TRBJ2-7
DNA: TGTGCCAGCAGTTCCCTAGGACAGGGGAACGAGCAGTACTTC
CDR3: CASSSLGQGNEQYF

V: TRBV15
size: NA
D: NA
J: TRBJ1-1
DNA: TGTGCCACCAGCCGAGGAGGACAGCAGAACACTGAAGCTTTCTTT
CDR3: CATSRGGQQNTEAFF

V: TRBV11-3
size: few
D: TRBD2
J: TRBJ2-7
DNA: TGTGCCAGCAGCTTAGGAGGACTAGCGGGGGAAGAGCAGTACTTC
CDR3: CASSLGGLAGEEQYF

V: TRBV7-2
size: NA
D: TRBD2
J: TRBJ2-3
DNA: TGTGCCAGCAGCGTGGGAACTAGCGCCAGCACAGATACGCAGTATTTT
CDR3: CASSVGTSASTDTQYF

V: TRBV29-1
size: NA
D: TRBD2
J: TRBJ2-7
DNA: TGCAGCGTTGCTTCTAGCGGTGTCTACGAGCAGTACTTC
CDR3: CSVASSGVYEQYF

V: TRBV11-2
size: NA
D: NA
J: TRBJ1-1
DNA: TGTGCCAGCAGCTTTCCCGGGGGGGAAGCTTTCTTT
CDR3: CASSFPGGEAFF

V: TRBV7-3
size: NA
D: TRBD1
J: TRBJ2-5
DNA: TGTGCCAGCAGCCCATCCCCTGACAGGGAACAAGAGACCCAGTACTTC
CDR3: CASSPSPDREQETQYF

V: TRBV6-2/TRBV6-3
size: NA
D: NA
J: TRBJ2-5
DNA: TGTGCCAGCAGTTACTCGAAGGGGATACAGTACTTC
CDR3: CASSYSKGIQYF

V: TRBV6-6
size: medium-sized
D: NA
J: TRBJ1-1
DNA: TGTGCCTGTACAGGGTCCACTGAAGCTTTCTTT
CDR3: CACTGSTEAFF

V: TRBV6-1
size: NA
D: NA
J: TRBJ2-7
DNA: TGTGCCAGCAGTGAAACCAGTAACTCCTACGAGCAGTACTTC
CDR3: CASSETSNSYEQYF

V: TRBV4-3
size: once
D: NA
J: TRBJ1-2
DNA: TGCGCCAGCAGCCAAGATGAGGAGGGATTCTATGGCTACACCTTC
CDR3: CASSQDEEGFYGYTF

V: TRBV25-1
size: NA
D: TRBD1
J: TRBJ2-7
DNA: TGTGCCAGCAGTGGACAGGGATACGAGCAGTACTTC
CDR3: CASSGQGYEQYF

V: TRBV5-1
size: NA
D: NA
J: TRBJ2-3
DNA: TGCGCCAGCAGCTTACAGCGGCCAGATACGCAGTATTTT
CDR3: CASSLQRPDTQYF

V: TRBV18
size: NA
D: NA
J: TRBJ2-7
DNA: TGTGCCAGCTCACCCGGGACAAACCCCTACGAGCAGTACTTC
CDR3: CASSPGTNPYEQYF

V: TRBV18
size: NA
D: NA
J: TRBJ2-3
DNA: TGTGCCAGCTCACCCGGGACTACAGATACGCAGTATTTT
CDR3: CASSPGTTDTQYF

V: TRBV5-1
size: NA
D: NA
J: TRBJ2-3
DNA: TGCGCCAGCAGGGAGAACCCTAGCGTTTATACGCAGTATTTT
CDR3: CASRENPSVYTQYF

V: TRBV7-2
size: NA
D: NA
J: TRBJ2-3
DNA: TGTGCCAGCAGCCCCAGGGCCACAGATACGCAGTATTTT
CDR3: CASSPRATDTQYF

V: TRBV7-9
size: NA
D: NA
J: TRBJ2-2
DNA: TGTGCCAGCAGCGAAAGATACAGGGAAGTCATAGCCGGGGAGCTGTTTTTT
CDR3: CASSERYREVIAGELFF

V: TRBV7-9
size: few
D: NA
J: TRBJ2-7
DNA: TGTGCCGGGGGGGCTAGCGGAAACACCTACGAGCAGTACTTC
CDR3: CAGGASGNTYEQYF

V: TRBV2
size: NA
D: TRBD2
J: TRBJ2-1
DNA: TGTGCCAGCAGTGAAGCGCGCGGGAGCTCCTACAATGAGCAGTTCTTC
CDR3: CASSEARGSSYNEQFF

V: TRBV28
size: NA
D: TRBD1
J: TRBJ1-1
DNA: TGTGCCAGCAGTTTATATCAAGACAGGGGCACTGAAGCTTTCTTT
CDR3: CASSLYQDRGTEAFF

V: TRBV19
size: NA
D: TRBD1
J: TRBJ2-1
DNA: TGTGCCAGTACCACGACAGGGGGCAATGAGCAGTTCTTC
CDR3: CASTTTGGNEQFF

V: TRBV28
size: NA
D: NA
J: TRBJ1-4
DNA: TGTGCCAGCAGCTCACCCACGGTAGATGAAAAACTGTTTTTT
CDR3: CASSSPTVDEKLFF

V: TRBV12-3/TRBV12-4
size: NA
D: NA
J: TRBJ2-7
DNA: TGTGCCAGCAGGCGCGCGAGCTCCTACGAGCAGTACTTC
CDR3: CASRRASSYEQYF

V: TRBV4-1
size: once
D: NA
J: TRBJ1-4
DNA: TGCGCCAGCAGCCAAGAACGGACGTCCGGACAGCTGTTTTTT
CDR3: CASSQERTSGQLFF